The next 21 T cell receptor beta chains were all read from a single sample in a study of blood T cells in healthy people across ages. PCR was performed a second time for roughly 7 to 11 cycles using a sample-barcoded 5' primer and a J-beta primer mix. MiXCR, applied by TCRdb to the 5' RACE reads, yields one record per CDR3 protein. The sample yields 700,000 to 850,000 distinct CDR3 sequences, around 34% seen once. The sequenced sample was blood. The receptor set was obtained from a man between 18 and 35 years old in good health.

V and J are TRBV5-8 and TRBJ2-1, with TRBD1 identical over 8 bases. The CDR3 spans 16 residues. V was clipped by 0 bases and J by 8 bases; unmatched bases: 10. CDR1 and CDR2 from the germline V gene are SGHTS and YDEGEE. The CDR3 nucleotides are TGTGCCAGCAGCTTGGAGTGGCAGGGGGCCGGGGATGAGCAGTTCTTC. Its translation: CASSLEWQGAGDEQFF.

The rearrangement links TRBV12-3 or TRBV12-4 to TRBJ2-7, with TRBD1 matching 7 bases. The J call may be incorrect, as the DNA end agrees better with TRBJ2-5. The CDR3 runs 15 residues. CDR3 loop: CASSPVTGELETQYF. The CDR3 DNA reads TGTGCCAGCAGCCCGGTAACAGGGGAGTTGGAGACCCAGTACTTC.

The chain has TRBV5-1 and TRBJ2-5; D call uncertain. Per germline, CDR1 SGHRS and CDR2 YFSETQ. The length of the CDR3 is 11 residues. Deletions cut 3 bases from V and 11 bases from J, with 11 bases between. This CDR3 is CASSSTHEQYF. CDR3 DNA: TGCGCCAGCAGCTCAACACATGAGCAGTACTTC.

In its sample, this clonotype was seen a few times. The rearrangement links TRBV5-5 to TRBJ2-3, with TRBD1 matching 9 bases. The germline gives CDR1 SGHKS, CDR2 YYEKEE (reference sequence). Trimming at V came to 0 bases and at J to 2 bases, leaving 4 bases not matched to a gene. CDR3 length: 16 amino acids. This chain's CDR3 is CASSLDRGPYTDTQYF. The CDR3 nucleotides are TGTGCCAGCAGCTTGGACAGGGGGCCTTACACAGATACGCAGTATTTT.

As to this clonotype: A read error is possible here, since a much larger clone lies one base away. The chain carries TRBV11-2 and TRBJ2-7; D ambiguous. The J call may be mistaken, given a closer DNA end match to TRBJ2-5. Germline V gene data show CDR1 as SGHAT and CDR2 as FQNNGV. CDR3 size: 16 residues. The CDR3 spells CASSPIRRFEKWTQYF. The CDR3 DNA follows: TGTGCCAGCAGCCCCATTAGGCGTTTCGAGAAGTGGACCCAGTACTTC.

About this clonotype: Given a much more abundant clone one base away, this may be a read error. The CDR3 sequence: CAISEKTPNYGFTF. In DNA form, the CDR3 reads TGTGCCATCAGTGAGAAAACACCAAACTATGGCTTCACCTTC. This sequence joins TRBV10-3 and TRBJ1-2; D is uncertain. Germline V gene lookup returns CDR1 ENHRY and CDR2 SYGVKD. This CDR3 spans 14 amino acids.

This clonotype was found once. This chain connects TRBV4-2 to TRBJ2-2; D gene uncertain. CDR1 LGHNA and CDR2 YNFKEQ come from the germline V gene. Trimming pared 11 bases from V and 3 bases from J, leaving 19 bases between. The CDR3 has 15 residues. CDR3 in DNA: TGTGCCTTTCCCCCTCCTTGGGCGGACACCGGGGAGCTGTTTTTT. Encoded protein: CAFPPPWADTGELFF.

In its sample, this clonotype was seen a few times. A junction boundary mismatches the germline segment, possibly from a read error. The chain is built from TRBV24-1 and TRBJ2-1, with a tentative D call TRBD2 (5 bases). Looked up from germline, CDR1 is KGHDR and CDR2 is SFDVKD. The length of the CDR3 is 13 residues. CDR3 sequence reads: CAASVAGSSEQFF. For the CDR3, the DNA is TGTGCCGCCAGTGTCGCGGGTTCTAGTGAGCAGTTCTTC.

The chain couples TRBV21-1 to TRBJ2-5; TRBD2 is the table's D call, not checked against the DNA. TRBV21-1 is shown as a pseudogene. This CDR3 spans 10 amino acids. CDR3 coding DNA: TGTGCCAGCAGCCGGAGGGCCCAGTACTTC. Translating gives CASSRRAQYF.

In the case of this clonotype: This may stem from a read error, because a much larger clone lies one nucleotide away. This chain connects TRBV7-2 to TRBJ2-1; no clear D gene. There are 14 residues in the CDR3. The germline V gene has CDR1 SGHTA and CDR2 FQGNSA. DNA for the CDR3: TGTGCCAGCAGCTCCCCCGATCGCGGCAATGAGCAGGTCTTC. This sequence encodes CASSSPDRGNEQVF.

The CDR3 loop reads CASSYINIQYF. CDR3 nucleotide sequence: TGTGCCAGCAGTTACATAAACATTCAGTACTTC. This sequence joins TRBV12-3 or TRBV12-4 and TRBJ2-7; no firm D call. The J call may be wrong; the DNA end is better matched by TRBJ2-4. This CDR3 contains 11 residues.

The chain uses TRBV4-1 and TRBJ2-7; D is unresolved. The CDR3 loop spans 17 amino acids. Trimming stripped 4 bases from V and 0 bases from J, with 19 bases between. CDR1 is MGHRA and CDR2 is YSYEKL in the germline V gene. CDR3 loop: CASSRATGPQSSYEQYF. In nucleotides, the CDR3 is TGCGCCAGCAGCCGAGCGACCGGGCCCCAAAGCTCCTACGAGCAGTACTTC.

This clonotype was found a few times. This rearrangement joins TRBV18 to TRBJ1-1; weak D call: TRBD1 (6 bases). Germline V lookup: CDR1 KGHSH, CDR2 LQKENI. The germline V and J ends were trimmed by 2 bases and 7 bases, with 14 bases remaining between them. This CDR3 is 14 amino acids long. The CDR3 DNA reads TGTGCCAGCTCACCAACAGGGAGTGGGGGTGAAGCTTTCTTT. Translation gives CASSPTGSGGEAFF.

The genes are TRBV4-3 and TRBJ2-1; 8 nucleotides match TRBD2. CDR3 length: 18 residues. Germline CDR1 and CDR2: LGHNA and YSLEER. With V trimmed by 0 bases and J by 6 bases, 13 bases remained unmatched. DNA of the CDR3: TGCGCCAGCAGCCAAGATCTTACGGGGGGGCTCCTGAGCAATGAGCAGTTCTTC. Its translation: CASSQDLTGGLLSNEQFF.

The rearrangement joins TRBV18 to TRBJ2-5; D not certain. The CDR3 is 13 residues long. Trimming shortened V by 3 bases and J by 0 bases, and 5 bases separated the two germline ends. The germline V gene encodes CDR1 KGHSH and CDR2 LQKENI. DNA of the CDR3: TGTGCCAGCTCACCGTCCAACCAAGAGACCCAGTACTTC. Its translation: CASSPSNQETQYF.

The V call is TRBV7-2, the J call TRBJ1-6; 8 bases line up with TRBD1. V dropped 2 bases and J dropped 0; count of bases not matched to a gene: 6. Germline CDR1 SGHTA, CDR2 FQGNSA. CDR3 size: 18 residues. The CDR3 DNA sequence: TGTGCCAGCAGCTTAAGGGGACAGGAAATCTCCTATAATTCACCCCTCCACTTT. It specifies CASSLRGQEISYNSPLHF.

The chain is built from TRBV7-2 and TRBJ2-1, with 8 bases aligning to TRBD2. CDR1 is SGHTA and CDR2 is FQGNSA in the germline V gene. The ends lost 1 base at V and 4 bases at J; junction bases unmatched: 9. The CDR3 extends over 17 amino acids. The CDR3 DNA follows: TGTGCCAGCAGCTTAGTCGTGGGCAGCGGGGGATACAATGAGCAGTTCTTC. Protein product: CASSLVVGSGGYNEQFF.

This clonotype showed up just once. At one boundary the junction diverges from the germline segment, which might be a read error. The chain has TRBV20-1 and TRBJ2-5; 9 nucleotides agree with TRBD2. Looked up from germline, CDR1 is DFQATT and CDR2 is SNEGSKA (reference sequence). The CDR3 covers 17 residues. CDR3 in amino acids: CSARDGAPGLAQETQYF. The CDR3 DNA sequence: TGCAGCGCTAGAGATGGGGCCCCGGGACTAGCCCAAGAGACCCAGTACTTC.

CDR3 region: CASSLAQGAGETQYF. CDR3 coding DNA: TGCGCCAGCAGCTTGGCACAGGGGGCGGGAGAGACCCAGTACTTC. The chain employs TRBV5-1 and TRBJ2-5; 9 nucleotides line up with TRBD1. The CDR3 covers 15 residues. V trimming: 0 bases; J trimming: 4 bases; junction bases outside the gene matches: 4. Per germline, CDR1 SGHRS and CDR2 YFSETQ.

The rearrangement uses TRBV5-1 and TRBJ2-1; the D gene is possibly TRBD1 (5 bases). V gave up 2 bases and J gave up 6 bases, with 18 bases separating them. CDR1 and CDR2 (germline): SGHRS, YFSETQ. This CDR3 region has 16 residues. CDR3 in amino acids: CASSFRTNLGLNEQFF. The CDR3 DNA reads TGCGCCAGCAGCTTTCGGACAAACTTGGGGCTCAATGAGCAGTTCTTC.

The chain carries TRBV5-1 and TRBJ1-1, with 7 positions matching TRBD1. This CDR3 comprises 17 residues. CDR1 and CDR2 (germline): SGHRS, YFSETQ. Germline trimming cut 0 bases from V and 2 bases from J; bases unmatched to any gene: 10. DNA for the CDR3: TGCGCCAGCAGCTTGGAATACAGGGGATCTATAAACACTGAAGCTTTCTTT. It yields the protein CASSLEYRGSINTEAFF. Full variable domain (missing parts from reference TRBV5-1 and TRBJ1-1): KAGVTQTPRYLIKTRGQQVTLSCSPISGHRSVSWYQQTPGQGLQFLFEYFSETQRNKGNFPGRFSGRQFSNSRSEMNVSTLELGDSALYLCASSLEYRGSINTEAFFGQGTRLTVV.